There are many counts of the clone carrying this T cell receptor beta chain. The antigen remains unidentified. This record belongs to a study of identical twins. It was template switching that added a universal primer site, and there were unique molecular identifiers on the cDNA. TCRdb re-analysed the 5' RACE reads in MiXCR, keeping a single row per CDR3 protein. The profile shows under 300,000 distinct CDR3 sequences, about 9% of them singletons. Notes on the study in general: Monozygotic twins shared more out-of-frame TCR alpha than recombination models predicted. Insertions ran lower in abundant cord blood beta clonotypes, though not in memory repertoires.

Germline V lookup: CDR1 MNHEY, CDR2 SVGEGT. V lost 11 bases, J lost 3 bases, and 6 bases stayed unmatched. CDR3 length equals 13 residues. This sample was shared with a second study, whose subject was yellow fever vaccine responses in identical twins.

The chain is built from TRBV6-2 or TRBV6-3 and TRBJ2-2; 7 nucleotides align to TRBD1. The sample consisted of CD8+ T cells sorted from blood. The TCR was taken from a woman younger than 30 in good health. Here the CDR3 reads CASQQGDTGELFF. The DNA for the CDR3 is TGTGCCTCCCAGCAGGGGGACACCGGGGAGCTGTTTTTT.